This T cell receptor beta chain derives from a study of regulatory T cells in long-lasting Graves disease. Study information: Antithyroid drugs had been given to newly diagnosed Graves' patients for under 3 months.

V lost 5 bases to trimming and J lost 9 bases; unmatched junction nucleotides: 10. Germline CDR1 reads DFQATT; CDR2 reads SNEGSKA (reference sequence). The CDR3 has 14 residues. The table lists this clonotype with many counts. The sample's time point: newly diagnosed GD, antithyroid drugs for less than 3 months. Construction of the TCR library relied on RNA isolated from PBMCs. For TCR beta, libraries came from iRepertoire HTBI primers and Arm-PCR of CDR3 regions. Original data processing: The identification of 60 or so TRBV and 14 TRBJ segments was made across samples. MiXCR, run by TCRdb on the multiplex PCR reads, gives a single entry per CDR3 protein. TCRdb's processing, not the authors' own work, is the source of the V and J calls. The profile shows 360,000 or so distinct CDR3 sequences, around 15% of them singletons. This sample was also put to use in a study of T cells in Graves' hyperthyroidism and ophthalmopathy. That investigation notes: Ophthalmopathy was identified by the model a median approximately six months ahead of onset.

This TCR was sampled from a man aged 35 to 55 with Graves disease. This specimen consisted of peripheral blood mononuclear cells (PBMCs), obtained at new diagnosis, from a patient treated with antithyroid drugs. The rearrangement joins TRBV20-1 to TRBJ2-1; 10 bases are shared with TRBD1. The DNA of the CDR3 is TGCAGTGCTGCGGGGACAGGGGACCCCGGTGAGCAGTTCTTC. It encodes CSAAGTGDPGEQFF.